This entry lists 5 T cell receptor beta chains sequenced from one sample in a study of neurological immune-mediated disorders. TCRdb analysed the 5' RACE reads with MiXCR anew, one entry per CDR3 protein. Of 40,000 or so distinct CDR3 sequences in the sample, more than 4.5% are singletons; the top ten hold approximately 8.8%. The specimen sequenced was CD4+ T cells from blood. All receptors derive from a man between 18 and 29 years old in good health.

This clonotype was seen many times. The chain recombines TRBV27 with TRBJ1-2, with 8 bases identical to TRBD1. This CDR3 is 14 amino acids long. Germline V lookup: CDR1 MNHEY, CDR2 SMNVEV (reference sequence). The junction had 4 bases not matched to a gene; V was cut back by 6 bases and J by 1 base. As DNA, the CDR3 is TGTGCCAGCAGACGGACAGGGCTTAACTATGGCTACACCTTC. It yields the protein CASRRTGLNYGYTF.

This clonotype has at least ten counts. This chain connects TRBV7-2 to TRBJ2-3; 12 nucleotides match TRBD2. This CDR3 is built from 16 residues. Germline CDR1 SGHTA, CDR2 FQGNSA. The J segment lost 5 bases and the V segment lost 4 bases, leaving 7 bases of the junction unmatched. CDR3 protein: CASSSPMTSGGDTQYF. In DNA, the CDR3 is TGTGCCAGCAGCTCCCCAATGACTAGCGGGGGAGATACGCAGTATTTT.

This clonotype was seen at least ten times. The chain carries TRBV20-1 and TRBJ1-4; D remains ambiguous. V dropped 3 bases and J dropped 8 bases, with 4 bases sitting between them. The CDR3 has 10 amino acids. The germline gives CDR1 DFQATT, CDR2 SNEGSKA (reference sequence). CDR3 loop: CSASREKLFF. In nucleotides, the CDR3 is TGCAGTGCTAGTCGGGAAAAACTGTTTTTT.

This clonotype was detected many times. This chain links TRBV2 with TRBJ1-3, with 9 bases identical to TRBD1. Germline loops: CDR1 SNHLY, CDR2 FYNNEI. The ends lost 7 bases at V and 4 bases at J; junction bases unmatched: 8. The CDR3 is 15 residues long. CDR3 protein: CASNLDRGSGNTIYF. The CDR3 coding sequence is TGTGCCAGCAACCTGGACAGGGGATCCGGAAACACCATATATTTT.

This clonotype was observed at least ten times. The chain combines TRBV27 with TRBJ1-5; 7 positions match TRBD1. Germline loops: CDR1 MNHEY, CDR2 SMNVEV (reference sequence). The CDR3 length is 15 residues. V trimming: 6 bases; J trimming: 3 bases; junction bases outside the gene matches: 8. CDR3 residues: CASRMQGGINQPQHF. The CDR3 nucleotides read TGTGCCAGCAGGATGCAGGGGGGAATCAATCAGCCCCAGCATTTT.